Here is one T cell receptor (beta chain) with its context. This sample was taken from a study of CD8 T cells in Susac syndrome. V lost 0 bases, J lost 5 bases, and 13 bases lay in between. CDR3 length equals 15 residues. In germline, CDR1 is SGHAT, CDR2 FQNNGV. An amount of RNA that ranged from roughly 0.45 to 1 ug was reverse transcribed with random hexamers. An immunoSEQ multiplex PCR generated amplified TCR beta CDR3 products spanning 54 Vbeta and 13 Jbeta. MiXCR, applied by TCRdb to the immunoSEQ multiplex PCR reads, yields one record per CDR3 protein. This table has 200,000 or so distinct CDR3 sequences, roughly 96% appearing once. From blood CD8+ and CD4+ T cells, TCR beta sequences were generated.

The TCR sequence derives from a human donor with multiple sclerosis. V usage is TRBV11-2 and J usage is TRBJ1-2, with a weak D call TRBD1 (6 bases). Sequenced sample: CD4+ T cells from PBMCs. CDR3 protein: CASSLDSQGTYGYTF. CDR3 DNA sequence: TGTGCCAGCAGCTTAGATAGTCAGGGGACTTATGGCTACACCTTC.